The 22 T cell receptor beta chains reported below all come from one sample, sequenced in a study of cytomegalovirus exposure and HLA in healthy donors. The study ran its PCR with 60 Vbeta and 13 Jbeta primers. TCRdb's copy holds only in-frame clones and misses some; the assay was immunoSEQ multiplex PCR. The sample has under 200,000 clones, about 77% seen once. Sequencing input: PBMCs. These receptors were obtained from a woman aged 45 to 65 in good health and CMV-seronegative.

V usage is TRBV6-5 and J usage is TRBJ2-2, with D perhaps matching TRBD2 (6 bases). Germline values: CDR1 MNHEY, CDR2 SVGAGI. This CDR3 spans 14 amino acids. Trimming removed 7 bases at V and 6 bases at J, with 15 bases between. CDR3 sequence (DNA): TGTGCCAGCAAAACCGCACCGGGGGCCGGGGAGCTGTTTTTT. Translated, it gives CASKTAPGAGELFF.

The chain recombines TRBV18 with TRBJ2-7; 7 bases line up with TRBD1. The germline V gene has CDR1 KGHSH and CDR2 LQKENI. The CDR3 runs to 13 residues. Unmatched junction bases numbered 2, after V lost 0 bases and J lost 6 bases. The CDR3 DNA reads as TGTGCCAGCTCACCACCTGGGACAGCCGAGCAGTACTTC. Translation: CASSPPGTAEQYF.

The gene calls are TRBV9 and TRBJ2-2, with 8 bases identical to TRBD2. Germline CDR1 reads SGDLS; CDR2 reads YYNGEE. The CDR3 sequence is 17 residues long. J gave up 0 bases and V 1 base, and 5 bases lay outside the gene matches. The CDR3 nucleotides read TGTGCCAGCAGCGTACACGGGAGGGGTGCGAACACCGGGGAGCTGTTTTTT. This translates into CASSVHGRGANTGELFF.

This rearrangement joins TRBV6-6 to TRBJ2-7; 9 bases fit TRBD1. The germline CDR1 and CDR2 sequences are MNHNY and SVGAGI (reference sequence). Trimming removed 2 bases from V and 4 bases from J; junction bases left unmatched: 6. The CDR3 loop spans 15 amino acids. CDR3 bases: TGTGCCAGCAGTTACGATCGACAGGGGGGGTACGAGCAGTACTTC. Translating gives CASSYDRQGGYEQYF.

The chain combines TRBV28 with TRBJ1-2; TRBD1 is a possible D gene (6 bases). CDR1 and CDR2 (germline): MDHEN, SYDVKM. V dropped 0 bases and J dropped 7 bases, with 12 bases sitting between them. The CDR3 totals 14 residues. CDR3 in amino acids: CASSLWGARVGYTF. CDR3 in DNA: TGTGCCAGCAGTTTATGGGGGGCGAGGGTTGGCTACACCTTC.

The chain links TRBV25-1 to TRBJ2-5; tentatively, D is TRBD1 (6 bases). CDR1 and CDR2 (germline): MGHDK, SYGVNS. Trimming shortened V by 6 bases and J by 1 base, and 9 bases separated the two germline ends. This CDR3 region has 13 residues. The CDR3: CASSRGFQETQYF. CDR3 bases: TGTGCCAGCAGCAGGGGATTCCAAGAGACCCAGTACTTC.

The rearrangement uses TRBV5-4 and TRBJ1-5, with 7 positions matching TRBD1. V was clipped by 0 bases and J by 7 bases; unmatched bases: 1. CDR3 length: 13 residues. Germline lookup yields CDR1 SGHNT and CDR2 YYREEE (reference sequence). The CDR3 nucleotides are TGTGCCAGCAGCTTGGACAGGGGCCAGCCCCAGCATTTT. Its protein product is CASSLDRGQPQHF.

The chain employs TRBV11-2 and TRBJ1-1, with 7 positions matching TRBD1. The V gene's germline CDR1 is SGHAT and CDR2 FQNNGV. V lost 5 bases and J lost 4; bases outside the gene matches: 7. The CDR3 has 14 residues. The CDR3 nucleotides are TGTGCCAGCAGCCCCAGACAGGGAATCACTGAAGCTTTCTTT. Translated, it gives CASSPRQGITEAFF.

J is TRBJ2-7 and V is TRBV6-5; D call uncertain. Germline assignment: CDR1 MNHEY and CDR2 SVGAGI. V dropped 3 bases and J dropped 3 bases, with 12 bases sitting between them. This CDR3 region has 14 residues. CDR3 amino acids: CASSYLGVNYEQYF. CDR3 coding DNA: TGTGCCAGCAGTTATTTGGGCGTGAACTACGAGCAGTACTTC.

The chain uses TRBV4-3 and TRBJ2-6; D remains unclear. CDR3 size: 16 residues. The germline V gene encodes CDR1 LGHNA and CDR2 YSLEER. Trimming removed 4 bases from V and 0 bases from J, with 10 bases in between. CDR3 nucleotides: TGCGCCAGCAGCCCCGACTCCATCTCTGGGGCCAACGTCCTGACTTTC. Translating gives CASSPDSISGANVLTF.

This chain links TRBV9 with TRBJ2-1, with 8 bases fitting TRBD1. In germline, CDR1 is SGDLS, CDR2 YYNGEE. This CDR3 contains 16 residues. V was clipped by 2 bases and J by 6 bases; unmatched bases: 10. CDR3 region: CASSVPGQATTNEQFF. In DNA, the CDR3 is TGTGCCAGCAGCGTGCCGGGACAGGCTACGACCAATGAGCAGTTCTTC.

This clone turned up a few times. The identical CDR3 is also encoded by other nucleotide sequences in the sample. The rearrangement uses TRBV5-1 and TRBJ2-1; 7 nucleotides agree with TRBD2. Germline CDR1 and CDR2: SGHRS and YFSETQ. V shed 4 bases and J 2 bases; nucleotides not matched to a gene: 3. The CDR3 has 14 residues. This CDR3 is CASSPSGAYNEQFF. In DNA form, the CDR3 reads TGCGCCAGCAGCCCGAGCGGGGCCTACAATGAGCAGTTCTTC.

This rearrangement joins TRBV2 to TRBJ2-7; 7 bases fit TRBD1. Trimming removed 3 bases from V and 0 bases from J; junction bases left unmatched: 5. There are 15 residues in the CDR3. The germline gives CDR1 SNHLY, CDR2 FYNNEI. The CDR3 spells CASSEWGTDSYEQYF. In DNA, the CDR3 is TGTGCCAGCAGTGAGTGGGGGACAGACTCCTACGAGCAGTACTTC.

With regard to this clone: At one end the junction does not follow the germline gene, possibly because of a read error. The chain is built from TRBV11-3 and TRBJ2-7, with D uncertain. CDR1 is SGHNT and CDR2 is YENEEA in the germline V gene. CDR3 length equals 13 residues. This CDR3 is CASSLDGSLERYF. The CDR3 DNA reads as TGTGCCAGCAGCTTAGATGGTTCCCTCGAGCGGTACTTC.

The chain recombines TRBV5-1 with TRBJ2-1; D is perhaps TRBD2 (6 bases). This CDR3 is built from 13 residues. From germline, CDR1 is SGHRS and CDR2 YFSETQ. Trimming took 4 bases from V and 3 from J, leaving 8 bases between them. In nucleotides, the CDR3 is TGCGCCAGCAGCCCCGGGAGCTACAATGAGCAGTTCTTC. Its translation is CASSPGSYNEQFF.

This chain links TRBV28 with TRBJ1-6, with TRBD1 matching 7 bases. CDR3 length equals 13 residues. The V gene end was trimmed by 7 bases and the J gene end by 9 bases; junction bases not matched to a gene: 6. CDR1 and CDR2 (germline): MDHEN, SYDVKM. The CDR3 protein is CASIRQGFSPLHF. The CDR3 DNA reads TGTGCCAGCATCCGACAGGGATTTTCACCCCTCCACTTT.

This clone was observed a few times. This chain joins TRBV9 and TRBJ2-2; possibly TRBD1 for D (5 bases). This CDR3 spans 16 amino acids. The V end lost 4 bases, the J end lost 6 bases, and 19 bases lay between the germline ends. The V gene's germline CDR1 is SGDLS and CDR2 YYNGEE. CDR3 residues: CASSPQGLGLSGELFF. Written as DNA, the CDR3 is TGTGCCAGCAGCCCCCAGGGTTTGGGTCTTTCCGGGGAGCTGTTTTTT. Full variable domain (missing parts from reference TRBV9 and TRBJ2-2): DSGVTQTPKHLITATGQRVTLRCSPRSGDLSVYWYQQSLDQGLQFLIQYYNGEERAKGNILERFSAQQFPDLHSELNLSSLELGDSALYFCASSPQGLGLSGELFFGEGSRLTVL.

The rearrangement uses TRBV28 and TRBJ2-7; 10 bases fit TRBD2. V trimming: 4 bases; J trimming: 2 bases; junction bases outside the gene matches: 17. This CDR3 has 19 amino acids. Looked up from germline, CDR1 is MDHEN and CDR2 is SYDVKM. DNA for the CDR3: TGTGCCAGCAGTTCGACTTCCCACCTGGCTAGCGGGGGTGCCTACGAGCAGTACTTC. Its translation: CASSSTSHLASGGAYEQYF.

The V call is TRBV4-3, the J call TRBJ2-7, with no clear D. CDR3 length: 15 amino acids. Trimming removed 0 bases at V and 0 bases at J, with 9 bases between. The germline V gene has CDR1 LGHNA and CDR2 YSLEER. CDR3: CASSQDSRLSYEQYF. The CDR3 DNA sequence: TGCGCCAGCAGCCAAGATTCCAGGCTCTCCTACGAGCAGTACTTC.

The chain uses TRBV6-5 and TRBJ2-7, with 8 bases aligning to TRBD1. The CDR3 consists of 14 residues. CDR1 MNHEY and CDR2 SVGAGI come from the germline V gene. Trimming at V came to 6 bases and at J to 2 bases, leaving 6 bases not matched to a gene. The CDR3: CASRKTGAPYEQYF. The CDR3 nucleotides are TGTGCCAGCAGGAAGACAGGGGCACCCTACGAGCAGTACTTC.

The chain combines TRBV7-9 with TRBJ1-1, with D possibly TRBD1 on 5 matching bases. Trimming cost V 4 bases and J 5 bases, with 14 bases left between them. Germline V gene data show CDR1 as SEHNR and CDR2 as FQNEAQ (reference sequence). The CDR3 is 14 residues long. The CDR3 loop is CASSSPTGMTEAFF. In DNA form, the CDR3 reads TGTGCCAGCAGCTCTCCTACAGGTATGACTGAAGCTTTCTTT.

The chain couples TRBV18 to TRBJ1-4; D is unclear. Looked up from germline, CDR1 is KGHSH and CDR2 is LQKENI. V was shortened by 0 bases and J by 0 bases, with 8 bases between the two germline ends. The CDR3 contains 16 residues. The CDR3 sequence: CASSPPQGATNEKLFF. CDR3 DNA sequence: TGTGCCAGCTCACCACCTCAAGGAGCAACTAATGAAAAACTGTTTTTT. Using reference TRBV18 and TRBJ1-4 for the parts outside the CDR3, the full variable domain is NAGVMQNPRHLVRRRGQEARLRCSPMKGHSHVYWYRQLPEEGLKFMVYLQKENIIDESGMPKERFSAEFPKEGPSILRIQQVVRGDSAAYFCASSPPQGATNEKLFFGSGTQLSVL.